What follows describes a single T cell receptor beta chain. Its antigen remains unidentified. This record belongs to a study of CD8 T cells in cerebrospinal fluid in Alzheimer's disease. General study points: EBV-specific clones showed no enrichment in Alzheimer's patients and were not the top expanded clones.

CDR1 and CDR2 (germline): MNHEY, SMNVEV (reference sequence). The CDR3 runs 14 residues. 10X single-cell V(D)J and 5' gene-expression libraries profiled CSF cells. TCRdb reprocessed the 10x single-cell sequencing reads and keeps a single row for each CDR3 protein, giving no DNA. The table lists a few hundred distinct CDR3 sequences. Every participant was in good physical condition without acute infectious disease. The chain carries TRBV27 and TRBJ2-7; the TCRdb D gene call, TRBD1, has no DNA to confirm it. The sequenced sample consisted of cerebrospinal fluid. The origin of this receptor is a human donor with Alzheimer's disease. CDR3 loop: CACSPQGIAYEQYF.